This T cell receptor (beta chain) was captured in a study of cytomegalovirus exposure and HLA in healthy donors. Study outcomes and limitations: 164 TCR beta chains were listed as cytomegalovirus-associated. In vitro work confirmed that a few CMV-associated chains recognize CMV antigens. Reports credit the classifier with highly specific, highly sensitive diagnosis of cytomegalovirus status.

The count of this clone is one. The antigen remains unidentified. Measured with immunoSEQ multiplex PCR; TCRdb has only the in-frame clones, and not every one. The sample lists 75,000 to 100,000 clones; around 96% were seen once. The sequence derives from a man aged 18 to 29 in good health and CMV-seronegative. The source material was PBMCs.

CDR3 region: CASSLALGGVQETQYF. The CDR3 DNA reads as TGTGCCAGCAGCTTGGCCCTTGGGGGGGTCCAAGAGACCCAGTACTTC. The gene calls are TRBV5-6 and TRBJ2-5, with TRBD2 matching over 7 bases. The ends lost 0 bases at V and 1 base at J; junction bases unmatched: 6. Germline CDR1 reads SGHDT; CDR2 reads YYEEEE. This CDR3 contains 16 residues.